Listed below are T cell receptor beta chains from one sample, sequenced in a study of response to subunit inactivated influenza vaccine. TCRdb used MiXCR to reprocess the RT-PCR reads, holding one entry per CDR3 protein. This sample yields 750,000 to 850,000 distinct CDR3 sequences, of which about 18% are seen a single time; under 13% belongs to the top ten. This sample comprised PBMCs from blood, obtained about 5 days after vaccination. The receptor source for this set is a man between 50 and 59 years old who received an inactivated influenza vaccine. CDR3s include the opening cysteine and the closing phenylalanine or tryptophan. D genes are given only for firm matches. Expanded clones are given a class, and other clones once, few, many or no size at all.

V	size	J	D	DNA	CDR3
TRBV5-1	.	TRBJ2-7	TRBD1	TGCGCCAGCAGCTTGGTGCCAGGGGGCATCAACGAGCAGTACTTC	CASSLVPGGINEQYF
TRBV28	.	TRBJ2-7	.	TGTGCCAGCAGTCCGTGGGACTCACCGGCGCAGTACTTC	CASSPWDSPAQYF
TRBV6-2/TRBV6-3	.	TRBJ2-7	.	TGTGCCAGCAGTTACCGGCAGGACAGCTCCCCCTACGAGCAGTACTTC	CASSYRQDSSPYEQYF
TRBV7-2	.	TRBJ2-3	TRBD2	TGTGCCAGCATGAAGTTAGCGGGGGTTAACACAGATACGCAGTATTTT	CASMKLAGVNTDTQYF
TRBV4-3	.	TRBJ2-2	TRBD2	TGCGCCAGCAGCCAAGAAGAGGGTTTTGCGGGAGGGGTCACCGGGGAGCTGTTTTTT	CASSQEEGFAGGVTGELFF
TRBV28	many	TRBJ1-3	TRBD1	TGTGCCAGCAGTCGGGACAGGGGATTTACTGGAAACACCATATATTTT	CASSRDRGFTGNTIYF
TRBV20-1	.	TRBJ2-5	.	TGCAGTGCTAGCGAGGGGACGTACCAAGAGACCCAGTACTTC	CSASEGTYQETQYF
TRBV7-2	many	TRBJ2-7	TRBD1	TGTGCCAGCAGCTTCGTGGACAGGGAGTCCTACGAGCAGTACTTC	CASSFVDRESYEQYF
TRBV5-1	.	TRBJ2-3	.	TGCGCCAGCAGCTTGGCGGGACCTACACGCACAGATACGCAGTATTTT	CASSLAGPTRTDTQYF
TRBV6-1	few	TRBJ2-7	TRBD2	TGTGCCAGCAGTCGAAGCGGGGGAAACTACGAGCAGTACTTC	CASSRSGGNYEQYF
TRBV3-1	.	TRBJ2-1	.	TGTGCCAGCAGCCAAGGACAGGCCTACTACAATGAGCAGTTCTTC	CASSQGQAYYNEQFF
TRBV15	.	TRBJ2-3	TRBD2	TGTGCCACCAGCCTCAGCGGGAGTCCCGATACGCAGTATTTT	CATSLSGSPDTQYF